Below, one T cell receptor beta chain is given with its context. Its antigen is undetermined. Only in-frame clones appear in the TCRdb table, and some are missing; sequencing was by immunoSEQ multiplex PCR. The table has over 60,000 clones, approximately 90% seen once; the top ten hold roughly 5%. The data originate from a study of T cell responses to AZD1222 COVID-19 vaccine. Study results and limitations: Every sample of the repertoires postdated the peak T cell response. Donor demographics were predominantly white British with a female majority; clonal diversity may be underestimated.

The V end lost 1 base, the J end lost 4 bases, and 13 bases lay between the germline ends. The CDR3 has 15 residues. Germline V gives CDR1 LGHNA, CDR2 YSLEER. The chain is built from TRBV4-3 and TRBJ2-5; D perhaps matches TRBD1 (5 bases). This sequence originates from an adult who received the MenACWY meningococcal vaccine as a control. Sequencing used peripheral blood, obtained 28 days after the second dose of the MenACWY control vaccine. CDR3 in DNA: TGCGCCAGCAGCCAAGTGGGGCAGCCGGGAGAGACCCAGTACTTC. Residues: CASSQVGQPGETQYF.